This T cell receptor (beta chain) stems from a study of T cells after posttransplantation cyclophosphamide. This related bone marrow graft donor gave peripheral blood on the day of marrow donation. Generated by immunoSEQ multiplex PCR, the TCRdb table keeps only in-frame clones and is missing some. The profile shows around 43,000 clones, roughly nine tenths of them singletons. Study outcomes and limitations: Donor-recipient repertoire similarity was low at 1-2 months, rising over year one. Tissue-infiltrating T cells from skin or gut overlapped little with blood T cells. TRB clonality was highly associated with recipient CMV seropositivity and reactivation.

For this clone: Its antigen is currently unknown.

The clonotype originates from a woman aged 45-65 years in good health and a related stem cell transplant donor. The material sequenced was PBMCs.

The CDR3 coding sequence is TGCGCCAGCAGTGAGTCCCAGGGGGAGAATGAGCAGTTCTTC. It codes for CASSESQGENEQFF. The chain links TRBV10-1 to TRBJ2-1, with 7 positions matching TRBD1. Germline lookup yields CDR1 WNHNN and CDR2 SYGVQD (reference sequence). J gave up 7 bases and V 0 bases, and 3 bases lay outside the gene matches. The CDR3 runs 14 residues.